This T cell receptor (beta chain) was captured by sequencing in a study of T cell changes during pregnancy in multiple sclerosis. V was pared by 2 bases and J by 2 bases, with 3 bases between. The germline V gene encodes CDR1 SEHNR and CDR2 FQNEAQ (reference sequence). The CDR3 runs 12 residues. TCRdb's table, derived via immunoSEQ multiplex PCR, lists solely in-frame clones and lacks some. The data show 39,000 or so clones, 91% seen once. Sequencing used CD8+ T cells from peripheral blood mononuclear cells, obtained after pregnancy. The clonotype originates from a female donor with multiple sclerosis, enrolled in a pregnancy study. The chain couples TRBV7-9 to TRBJ1-1, with D uncertain. CDR3: CASSLLNTEAFF. CDR3 sequence (DNA): TGTGCCAGCAGCTTATTAAACACTGAAGCTTTCTTT.